This record concerns one T cell receptor (beta chain) sequence. The entry originates in a study of blood T cell repertoires in COVID-19. The V gene end was trimmed by 7 bases and the J gene end by 2 bases; junction bases not matched to a gene: 7. Germline V gene lookup returns CDR1 KGHDR and CDR2 SFDVKD. The CDR3 runs to 15 residues. As originally analysed: By means of reference gene primer amplification, nucleated cell counts were estimated. This table comes from immunoSEQ multiplex PCR, and its TCRdb copy is limited to in-frame clones, with some not included. D and trimming were read from the DNA, whereas the V and J calls and clone size are those reported in that table. The sample carries around 190,000 clones, 89% recorded once.

The sequence was collected from a man in his late teens or twenties who had recovered from COVID-19. Sequences were obtained from peripheral blood. The J gene is TRBJ1-5, the V gene TRBV24-1; TRBD1 aligns across 7 bases. The chain's CDR3 is CATSSGDRGNQPQHF. The DNA for the CDR3 is TGTGCCACCAGCTCAGGAGACAGGGGCAATCAGCCCCAGCATTTT.